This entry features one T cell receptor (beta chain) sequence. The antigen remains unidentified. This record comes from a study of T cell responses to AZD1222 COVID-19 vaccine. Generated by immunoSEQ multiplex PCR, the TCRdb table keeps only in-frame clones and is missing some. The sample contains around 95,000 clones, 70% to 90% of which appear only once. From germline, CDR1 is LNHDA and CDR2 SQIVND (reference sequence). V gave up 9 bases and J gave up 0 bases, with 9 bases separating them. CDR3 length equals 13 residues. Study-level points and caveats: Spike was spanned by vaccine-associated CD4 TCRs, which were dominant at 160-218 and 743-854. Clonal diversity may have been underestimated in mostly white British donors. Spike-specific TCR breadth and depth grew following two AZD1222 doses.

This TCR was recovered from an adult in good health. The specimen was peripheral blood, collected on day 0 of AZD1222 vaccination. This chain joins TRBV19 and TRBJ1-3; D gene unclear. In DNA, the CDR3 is TGTGCCAGCCACCGAAGCTCTGGAAACACCATATATTTT. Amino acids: CASHRSSGNTIYF.